This note documents a single T cell receptor beta chain sequence. Its target is unknown. These data originate in a study of cytomegalovirus exposure and HLA in healthy donors. Study-level information: The 95 to 150 validation repertoires used a platform that matched the one used for the 550 to 800 first-cohort repertoires, as a later analysis reported.

This CDR3 comprises 23 residues. With V trimmed by 1 base and J by 0 bases, 22 bases remained unmatched. Germline CDR1 reads SGDLS; CDR2 reads YYNGEE. Study-level findings and limits: Reports credit the classifier with highly specific, highly sensitive diagnosis of cytomegalovirus status.

Sequenced by immunoSEQ multiplex PCR; TCRdb stores in-frame clones only, minus some. The sample has around 190,000 clones, around 80% seen once. V gene TRBV9 combines with J gene TRBJ2-7, with 13 bases lining up with TRBD2. The clonotype was recovered from a woman under 40 in good health and CMV-seronegative. The material sequenced was PBMCs. CDR3 in DNA: TGTGCCAGCAGCGTATCGATTCAGACCCCGTGGACTAGCGGGGGCCCTAGCTCCTACGAGCAGTACTTC. Translation: CASSVSIQTPWTSGGPSSYEQYF.